The T cell receptor (beta chain) described here comes from a study of CXCR3-negative and CXCR3-positive naive CD8 T cells. Overall study: Some 150 million TRB reads were obtained in total, which works out to about 1.5 +/- 0.3 million per library. Study-level results: Hydrophobicity of TRB CDR3s was greater in CXCR3-positive naive cells than in CXCR3-negative naive cells. No difference in surface CD5 was seen between naive subsets, and TCR strength was inferred from TRB CDR3 properties.

The naive CD8+ gate required CD45RO-CCR7+CD27+CD95- phenotype. The libraries of TRB cDNA were constructed through 5' RACE using UMI labels. TCRdb re-called the 5' RACE reads and shows each CDR3 protein once, DNA omitted. The listing contains more than 80,000 distinct CDR3 sequences. A word on this clonotype: The antigen remains unidentified.

Germline V gives CDR1 MGHRA, CDR2 YSYEKL. The CDR3 covers 15 residues. The V gene is TRBV4-1, the J gene TRBJ2-5; lacking DNA, the TRBD2 call made by TCRdb goes unchecked. The TCR sequence derives from a human donor in good health. Some clones in this sample may be carry-over from other donors' samples. Sequenced input: naive CXCR3+ CD8+ T cells from blood. Subset given: CD45RO-CCR7+CD27+CD95- naive CD8+ T cells expressing CXCR3 (TNR3+). CDR3 sequence reads: CASSSLAGVRETQYF.